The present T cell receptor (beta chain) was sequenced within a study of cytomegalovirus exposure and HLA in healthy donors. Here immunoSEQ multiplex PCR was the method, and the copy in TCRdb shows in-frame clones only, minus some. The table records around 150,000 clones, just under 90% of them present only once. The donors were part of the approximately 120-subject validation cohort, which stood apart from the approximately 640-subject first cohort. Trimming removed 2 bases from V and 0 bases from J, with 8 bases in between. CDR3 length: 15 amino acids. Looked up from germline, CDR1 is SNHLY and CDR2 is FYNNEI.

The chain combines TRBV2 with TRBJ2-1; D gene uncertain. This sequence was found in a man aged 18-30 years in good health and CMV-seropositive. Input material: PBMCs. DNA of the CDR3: TGTGCCAGCAGTGAAATGAAGAGCTCCTACAATGAGCAGTTCTTC. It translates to CASSEMKSSYNEQFF.